The rows below give T cell receptor beta chains drawn from one sample of a study of T cells in Graves' hyperthyroidism and ophthalmopathy. TCRdb passed the multiplex PCR reads through MiXCR, listing each CDR3 protein once. The sample lists fewer than 550,000 distinct CDR3 sequences; 15% to 18% were seen once. Source material: blood. The receptor set was obtained from a woman younger than 30 with Graves' hyperthyroidism. Both conserved end residues are part of each CDR3. A D gene is named only where the DNA matches it firmly. Where a row states a size, it is once, few, many or the class of an expanded clone; other rows omit it.

j_call | v_call | d_call | clone_size | cdr3_aa | cdr3_nt
TRBJ2-1 | TRBV4-1 | TRBD2 | - | CASSQVLASGSNRGNEQFF | TGCGCCAGCAGCCAAGTGCTGGCTAGCGGGAGCAATAGAGGCAATGAGCAGTTCTTC
TRBJ2-1 | TRBV2 | - | many | CASSEADSYNEQFF | TGTGCCAGCAGTGAAGCCGACAGCTACAATGAGCAGTTCTTC
TRBJ2-3 | TRBV5-5 | - | - | CASSASRRLGDTQYF | TGTGCCAGCAGCGCTTCTAGGCGACTGGGAGATACGCAGTATTTT
TRBJ2-7 | TRBV7-2 | - | many | CASSLDPSVYEQYF | TGTGCCAGCAGCTTAGATCCTAGTGTCTACGAGCAGTACTTC
TRBJ2-1 | TRBV18 | TRBD2 | many | CASSPSGLAGGSEQFF | TGTGCCAGCTCACCGTCGGGACTAGCGGGAGGCTCTGAGCAGTTCTTC
TRBJ2-4 | TRBV4-1 | TRBD2 | - | CASSQLLAGGKGGKNIQYF | TGCGCCAGCAGCCAATTACTAGCGGGTGGCAAAGGGGGGAAAAACATTCAGTACTTC
TRBJ2-3 | TRBV15 | - | - | CATSRDLAGRSTDTQYF | TGTGCCACCAGCAGAGATCTGGCGGGCCGTAGCACAGATACGCAGTATTTT
TRBJ2-1 | TRBV11-3 | - | many | CASSFGQSDEQFF | TGTGCCAGCAGCTTTGGACAGAGCGATGAGCAGTTCTTC
TRBJ2-7 | TRBV2 | - | - | CASRWGGYEQYF | TGTGCCAGCAGGTGGGGCGGCTACGAGCAGTACTTC
TRBJ2-7 | TRBV20-1 | TRBD1 | many | CSAQPPRLPGQGKPEQYF | TGCAGTGCCCAACCCCCCCGCCTTCCGGGACAGGGTAAACCCGAGCAGTACTTC